This entry is about one T cell receptor (beta chain). Its antigen is not yet known. No much larger clone is present one base from it, and per-base qualities are unavailable. Peripheral blood CD8+ and CD4+ T cells from healthy donors, Susac syndrome patients and multiple sclerosis patients were profiled using high-throughput TCR beta sequencing. Recently defined diagnostic criteria for definite or probable disease were met by the Susac syndrome patients. Bulk CD8+ and CD4+ T cells were purified magnetically by negative isolation, whereas CD8+ TEMRA cells were enriched by FACS. Blood was collected in EDTA tubes and processed within 24 hours, with PBMCs isolated through density gradient centrifugation. PBMCs intended for TCR sequencing were cryopreserved in liquid nitrogen and were subsequently thawed in a 37 degrees C water bath. A purity of at least 90% was achieved for sorted or isolated CD4+, CD8+ and CD8+ TEMRA cells.

RNA was extracted with the RNeasy kit and about 0.45 to 1 ug was reverse transcribed using random hexamers. The immunoSEQ multiplex PCR assay, covering 54 Vbeta and 13 Jbeta segments, was used to amplify TCR beta CDR3 regions. PCR amplification bias was corrected by using a synthetic template baseline for primer optimization and computational correction. Concerning the study's data processing: Reads were assigned to V, D and J genes according to IMGT and analyzed in immunoSEQ Analyzer, with only productive sequences retained. To calculate clonality, Shannon entropy was normalized by log2 of the number of productive unique sequences and then subtracted from one. For each patient and control, public and private clones were evaluated among the 100 most prevalent clones. Susac-specific clones were defined as absent from healthy and MS cohorts, around 980 published viral clones and other ImmuneACCESS disease sequences. TCRdb reworked the public reads: Q25 trimming with fastp, MiXCR clone assembly, productive beta chains retained. All rows with the same CDR3 protein become a single entry with the most common DNA and genes. TCRdb's processing, not the authors', yielded these V and J calls. The sample table contains approximately 77,000 distinct CDR3 sequences; only one count was recorded for about 93% of them. The ten largest account for roughly 0.56% of the sample.

The sample comes from a study of CD8 T cells in Susac syndrome (dated by TCRdb to about 2019). In the study overall: Among the sequenced Susac syndrome patients, about 6 had clinically active disease and roughly 8 were in clinical remission. At the time of blood withdrawal, Susac syndrome patients were either therapy-naive, taking corticosteroids (with some also receiving IVIg), or on IVIg alone. Repertoire sequencing was used to test whether CD8+ T cell activation and differentiation in Susac syndrome was antigen driven. Results the study describes overall, beyond this receptor: In patients with Susac syndrome, the CD4+ T cell repertoire showed no detectable clonal expansion. The study acknowledged that relatively few individuals were included in the TCR sequencing and HLA analysis.

Specimen: CD4+ T cells from PBMCs. This clonotype was obtained from a human donor with Susac syndrome.

The DNA sequence reads TGTGCCAGTAGTATAACTAGCGGGACTCGGATTCAGTACTTC. This yields the protein CASSITSGTRIQYF. The V gene is TRBV19 and the J gene is TRBJ2-4; TRBD2 lines up with 10 middle nucleotides. The germline V gene (reference sequence) yields LNHDA for CDR1 and SQIVND for CDR2. Counted from cysteine to phenylalanine, this CDR3 has 14 amino acids. Just CDR3 DNA is preserved here, 42 bases in frame from base 1. The V end gives up 2 bases and the J end 10 bases, leaving 5 bases in the junction not matched to a gene.